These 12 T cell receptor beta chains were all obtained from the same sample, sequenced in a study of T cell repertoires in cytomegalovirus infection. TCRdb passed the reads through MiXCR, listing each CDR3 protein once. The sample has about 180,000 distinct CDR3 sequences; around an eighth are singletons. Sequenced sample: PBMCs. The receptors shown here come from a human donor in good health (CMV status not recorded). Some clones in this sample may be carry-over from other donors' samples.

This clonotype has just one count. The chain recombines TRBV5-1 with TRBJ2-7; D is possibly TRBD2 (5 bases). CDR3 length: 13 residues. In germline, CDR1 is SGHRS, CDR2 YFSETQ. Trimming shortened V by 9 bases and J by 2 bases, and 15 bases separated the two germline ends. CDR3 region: CAIQDGKTYEQYF. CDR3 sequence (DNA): TGCGCCATCCAGGACGGGAAAACCTACGAGCAGTACTTC.

CDR3 in amino acids: CASSRTGDGNTIYF. CDR3 sequence (DNA): TGCGCCAGCAGCAGGACAGGGGACGGAAACACCATATATTTT. V gene TRBV5-1 combines with J gene TRBJ1-3, with TRBD1 identical over 9 bases. The germline gives CDR1 SGHRS, CDR2 YFSETQ. V lost 4 bases to trimming and J lost 4 bases; unmatched junction nucleotides: 3. The CDR3 sequence is 14 residues long.

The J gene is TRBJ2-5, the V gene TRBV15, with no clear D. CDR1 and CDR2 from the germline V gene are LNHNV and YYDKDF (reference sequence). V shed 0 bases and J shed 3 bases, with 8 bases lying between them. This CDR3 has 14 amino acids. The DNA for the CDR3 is TGTGCCACCAGCAGAGATCGATGGGAAGAGACCCAGTACTTC. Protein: CATSRDRWEETQYF.

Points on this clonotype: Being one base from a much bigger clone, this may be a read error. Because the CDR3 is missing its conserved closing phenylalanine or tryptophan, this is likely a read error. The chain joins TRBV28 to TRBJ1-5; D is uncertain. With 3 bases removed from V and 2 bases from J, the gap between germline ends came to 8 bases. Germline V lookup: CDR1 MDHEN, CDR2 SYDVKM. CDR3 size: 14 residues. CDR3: CASSFRLGNQPQHY. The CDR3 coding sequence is TGTGCCAGCAGTTTTCGTCTGGGCAATCAGCCCCAGCATTAT.

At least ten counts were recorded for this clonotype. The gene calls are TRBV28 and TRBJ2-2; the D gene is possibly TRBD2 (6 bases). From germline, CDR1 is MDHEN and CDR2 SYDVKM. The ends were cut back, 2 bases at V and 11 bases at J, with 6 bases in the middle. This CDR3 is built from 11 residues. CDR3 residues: CASSLGLELFF. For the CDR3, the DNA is TGTGCCAGCAGTTTAGGACTAGAGCTGTTTTTT.

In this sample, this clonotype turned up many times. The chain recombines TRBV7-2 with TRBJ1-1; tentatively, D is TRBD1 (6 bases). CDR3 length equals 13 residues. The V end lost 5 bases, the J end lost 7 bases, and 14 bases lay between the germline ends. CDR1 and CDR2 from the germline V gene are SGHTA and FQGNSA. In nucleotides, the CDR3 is TGTGCCAGCAGCGTGAGACAGGTTCTTGAAGCTTTCTTT. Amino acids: CASSVRQVLEAFF.

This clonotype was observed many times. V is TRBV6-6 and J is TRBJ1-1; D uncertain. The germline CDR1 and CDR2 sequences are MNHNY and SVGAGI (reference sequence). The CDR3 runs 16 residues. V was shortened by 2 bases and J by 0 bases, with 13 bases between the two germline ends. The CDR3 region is CASSYGAAGLNTEAFF. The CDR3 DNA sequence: TGTGCCAGCAGTTACGGCGCCGCCGGGTTGAACACTGAAGCTTTCTTT.

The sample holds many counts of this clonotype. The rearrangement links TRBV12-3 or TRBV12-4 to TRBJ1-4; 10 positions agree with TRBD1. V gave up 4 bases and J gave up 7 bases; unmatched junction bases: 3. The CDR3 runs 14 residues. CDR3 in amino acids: CASSWTGGSEKLFF. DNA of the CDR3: TGTGCCAGCAGTTGGACAGGGGGAAGTGAAAAACTGTTTTTT.

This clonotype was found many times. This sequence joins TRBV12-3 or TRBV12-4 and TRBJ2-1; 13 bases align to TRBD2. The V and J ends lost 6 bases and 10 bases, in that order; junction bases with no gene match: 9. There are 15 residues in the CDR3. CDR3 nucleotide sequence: TGTGCCAGCAGGCCGGGACTAGCGGGACCAGGAGAGCAGTTCTTC. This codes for CASRPGLAGPGEQFF.

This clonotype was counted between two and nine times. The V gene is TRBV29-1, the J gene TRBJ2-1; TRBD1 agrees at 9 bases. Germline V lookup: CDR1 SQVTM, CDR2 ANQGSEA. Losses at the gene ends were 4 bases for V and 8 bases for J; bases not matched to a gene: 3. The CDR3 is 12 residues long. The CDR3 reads CSVGQGGYEQFF. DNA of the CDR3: TGCAGCGTTGGACAGGGGGGCTATGAGCAGTTCTTC.

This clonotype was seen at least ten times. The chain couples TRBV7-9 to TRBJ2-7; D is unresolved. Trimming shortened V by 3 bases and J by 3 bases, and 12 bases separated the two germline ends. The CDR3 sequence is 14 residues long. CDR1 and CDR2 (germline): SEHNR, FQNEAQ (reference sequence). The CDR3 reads CASSFGKGDYEQYF. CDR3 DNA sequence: TGTGCCAGCAGCTTCGGTAAGGGTGACTACGAGCAGTACTTC.

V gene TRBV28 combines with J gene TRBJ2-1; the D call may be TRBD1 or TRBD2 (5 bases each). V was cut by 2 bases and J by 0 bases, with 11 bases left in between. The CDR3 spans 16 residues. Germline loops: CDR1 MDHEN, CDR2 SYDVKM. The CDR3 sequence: CASSLGGAYSYNEQFF. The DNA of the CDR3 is TGTGCCAGCAGTTTAGGGGGAGCCTACTCCTACAATGAGCAGTTCTTC.